This TCR beta chain was obtained from a study of patients and donors after allogeneic stem cell transplantation. J lost 4 bases, V lost 6 bases, and 6 bases had no gene match. There are 13 residues in the CDR3. CDR1 SGHKS and CDR2 YYEKEE come from the germline V gene (reference sequence). TCRdb itself ran the RT-PCR reads through MiXCR, one entry per CDR3 protein. The sample records 40,000 to 45,000 distinct CDR3 sequences, over 25% being singletons. What was sequenced was blood, either unsorted or a sorted T cell fraction (not recorded which). The chain employs TRBV5-5 and TRBJ1-1, with 7 bases fitting TRBD1. The TCR comes from a human donor who was either an allogeneic HSCT recipient or a stem cell or donor lymphocyte infusion donor (not recorded which). It is not recorded whose cells these are; they may come from a transplant donor. The CDR3 sequence: CASTRGGLTEAFF. The CDR3 nucleotides are TGTGCCAGCACCAGGGGGGGACTCACTGAAGCTTTCTTT.